These T cell receptor beta chains were read from a single sample in a study of graft-versus-host responses after intestinal transplantation. Assay: immunoSEQ multiplex PCR; the TCRdb copy retains only in-frame clones and omits some. The sample carries around 8,100 clones, 80% to 85% recorded once. The sequencing here drew on ileum tissue, taken roughly 130 days after transplant. The receptors derive from a human patient who received an intestinal transplant, so some T cells may come from the graft donor. CDR3s include the opening cysteine and the closing phenylalanine or tryptophan. Fields, in order: J gene, D gene, CDR3 length, V gene, clone size, CDR3 protein, CDR3 DNA. The D gene is left open where the match is weak. Size tells how often a clone was seen (once, few, many) or the class of an expanded clone, and some rows leave it out.

TRBJ1-2,TRBD1,15,TRBV27,.,CASTIRTGGNYGYTF,TGTGCCAGCACCATAAGGACAGGGGGAAACTATGGCTACACCTTC
TRBJ2-1,TRBD2,15,TRBV7-2,.,CASSLESSGGHEQFF,TGTGCCAGCAGCTTAGAGTCTAGCGGGGGACATGAGCAGTTCTTC
TRBJ2-2,TRBD2,16,TRBV5-1,.,CASSSRLAGNTGELFF,TGCGCCAGCAGCTCCCGACTAGCGGGGAACACCGGGGAGCTGTTTTTT
TRBJ2-6,.,14,TRBV18,.,CASAAYSGANVLTF,TGTGCCAGCGCCGCTTATTCTGGGGCCAACGTCCTGACTTTC
TRBJ2-7,TRBD1,13,TRBV10-1,.,CASNPGQGVKQYF,TGCGCCAGCAACCCGGGACAGGGCGTGAAGCAGTACTTC
TRBJ1-2,TRBD1,12,TRBV6-1,.,CASRDRDYGYTF,TGTGCCAGCAGGGACAGGGACTATGGCTACACCTTC
TRBJ2-3,.,16,TRBV9,.,CASSVEVGASPDTQYF,TGTGCCAGCAGCGTAGAGGTAGGCGCTTCCCCAGATACGCAGTATTTT
TRBJ2-2,.,13,TRBV9,once,CASRVGDTGELFF,TGTGCCAGCAGGGTCGGGGACACCGGGGAGCTGTTTTTT
TRBJ1-3,.,15,TRBV5-1,.,CASSTRGGSGNTIYF,TGCGCCAGCAGCACCCGGGGCGGCTCTGGAAACACCATATATTTT
TRBJ2-7,.,11,TRBV11-2,.,CASSTHYEQYF,TGTGCCAGCAGCACACACTACGAGCAGTACTTC
TRBJ2-1,.,11,TRBV10-2,.,CASSTYNEQFF,TGCGCCAGCAGCACGTACAATGAGCAGTTCTTC
TRBJ2-7,TRBD2,16,TRBV10-3,.,CAISDGGTSGRTVQYF,TGTGCCATCAGTGATGGCGGGACTAGCGGGAGAACGGTGCAGTACTTC
TRBJ2-2,TRBD1,17,TRBV5-1,.,CASSGMGGQGSTGELFF,TGCGCCAGCAGCGGTATGGGGGGACAGGGATCCACCGGGGAGCTGTTTTTT
TRBJ2-1,.,12,TRBV28,.,CASSLGVNEQFF,TGTGCCAGCAGTTTAGGGGTCAATGAGCAGTTCTTC
TRBJ2-7,.,15,TRBV10-1,few,CASSEGWGTTYEQYF,TGCGCCAGCAGTGAGGGGTGGGGAACGACCTACGAGCAGTACTTC
TRBJ2-5,.,15,TRBV5-4,.,CASRGTARSQETQYF,TGTGCCAGCAGAGGGACGGCCAGAAGCCAAGAGACCCAGTACTTC
TRBJ2-2,TRBD2,15,TRBV6-1,.,CASSGLAGGPGELFF,TGTGCCAGCAGTGGACTAGCGGGGGGGCCCGGGGAGCTGTTTTTT
TRBJ2-7,.,14,TRBV7-6,once,CASSLDPNSYEQYF,TGTGCCAGCAGCTTAGACCCTAACTCCTACGAGCAGTACTTC
TRBJ1-6,TRBD1,15,TRBV27,.,CASSPRQGQRSPLHF,TGTGCCAGCAGTCCTCGACAGGGGCAGAGATCACCCCTCCACTTT
TRBJ2-4,.,14,TRBV2,.,CASSDGLAKNIQYF,TGTGCCAGCAGTGATGGTCTAGCCAAAAACATTCAGTACTTC
TRBJ2-7,.,13,TRBV4-1,.,CASSQVRGYEQYF,TGCGCCAGCAGCCAAGTCAGGGGCTACGAGCAGTACTTC
TRBJ1-2,.,14,TRBV9,few,CASSADLNSYGYTF,TGTGCCAGCAGCGCGGACCTTAACAGTTATGGCTACACCTTC
TRBJ2-7,.,16,TRBV10-3,.,CAISRISGRWSYEQYF,TGTGCCATCAGTCGAATTTCAGGGAGGTGGTCCTACGAGCAGTACTTC
TRBJ2-1,TRBD2,20,TRBV5-1,.,CASSSPLLAGDRVGYNEQFF,TGCGCCAGCAGCTCCCCATTACTAGCGGGAGATCGAGTTGGGTACAATGAGCAGTTCTTC
TRBJ2-5,.,13,TRBV7-2,.,CASSISGGWDQYF,TGTGCCAGCAGCATTAGTGGGGGGTGGGACCAGTACTTC
TRBJ1-1,.,14,TRBV19,few,CASSIKSRYTEAFF,TGTGCCAGTAGTATAAAGTCGCGGTACACTGAAGCTTTCTTT
TRBJ1-6,TRBD1,15,TRBV5-1,.,CASSYGDRNNSPLHF,TGCGCCAGCAGCTATGGGGACAGAAATAATTCACCCCTCCACTTT
TRBJ1-2,.,14,TRBV7-9,.,CASSDWLGSYGYTF,TGTGCCAGCAGCGACTGGTTAGGTAGCTATGGCTACACCTTC
TRBJ2-7,TRBD1,12,TRBV11-3,few,CASRQGPYEQYF,TGTGCCAGCAGACAGGGGCCATACGAGCAGTACTTC
TRBJ1-3,.,16,TRBV7-2,.,CASSSRQAIAGNTIYF,TGTGCCAGCAGCTCGCGACAGGCAATCGCTGGAAACACCATATATTTT
TRBJ2-3,TRBD2,14,TRBV5-4,.,CASSLGLAGDTQYF,TGTGCCAGCAGCTTGGGACTAGCGGGAGATACGCAGTATTTT
TRBJ2-7,.,13,TRBV6-5,.,CASSRDKSSEQYF,TGTGCCAGCAGTCGGGACAAATCCTCCGAGCAGTACTTC
TRBJ1-2,.,14,TRBV6-1,.,CASSEVRRSYGYTF,TGTGCCAGCAGTGAAGTTCGTAGGAGCTATGGCTACACCTTC
TRBJ2-5,.,15,TRBV7-9,.,CASSFAPLGLGTQYF,TGTGCCAGCAGCTTCGCTCCACTGGGGTTGGGGACCCAGTACTTC
TRBJ1-1,.,14,TRBV6-5,.,CASSSRGGNTEAFF,TGTGCCAGCAGTTCCCGTGGGGGGAACACTGAAGCTTTCTTT
TRBJ1-1,.,13,TRBV30,.,CAWNLKRGTEAFF,TGTGCCTGGAACCTAAAACGGGGCACTGAAGCTTTCTTT
TRBJ1-2,.,14,TRBV6-6,few,CASSYSSNKEGYTF,TGTGCCAGCAGTTACTCTTCCAACAAGGAAGGCTACACCTTC
TRBJ2-1,TRBD1,14,TRBV7-7,.,CASSPDRGLDEQFF,TGTGCCAGCAGCCCGGACAGGGGGCTGGATGAGCAGTTCTTC
TRBJ1-4,TRBD1,14,TRBV27,.,CASSWTGRGEKLFF,TGTGCCAGCAGTTGGACAGGGCGGGGTGAAAAACTGTTTTTT
TRBJ2-2,.,14,TRBV7-2,.,CASSLDIGAGELFF,TGTGCCAGCAGCTTAGATATAGGAGCCGGGGAGCTGTTTTTT
TRBJ1-3,.,17,TRBV5-6,.,CASSSNLHRVTGNTIYF,TGTGCCAGCAGCTCCAACCTTCACAGGGTGACTGGAAACACCATATATTTT
TRBJ1-1,.,15,TRBV14,.,CASSQGGHLNTEAFF,TGTGCCAGCAGCCAAGGGGGACACCTAAACACTGAAGCTTTCTTT